This T cell receptor (beta chain) was recorded in a study of CXCR3-negative and CXCR3-positive naive CD8 T cells. Study observations and caveats: Comparably high diversity marked both naive subsets, whereas memory CD8+ cells had much lower diversity. Similar levels of surface CD5 were seen between naive subsets; TCR strength was inferred from TRB CDR3 properties.

Comments on this clonotype: As yet, its antigen is unknown.

5' RACE with UMI labels generated the TRB cDNA libraries. No DNA is given; TCRdb re-called the 5' RACE reads and lists each CDR3 protein once. The sample shows 75,000 to 95,000 distinct CDR3 sequences, and about 1% sits with its ten largest clones. The clonotype originates from a human donor in good health. Some clones in this sample may be carry-over from other donors' samples. The sequencing sample was made of naive CXCR3- CD8+ T cells from blood. Subset specified: CD45RO-CCR7+CD27+CD95- naive CD8+ T cells lacking CXCR3 (TNR3-).

CDR3 protein: CSVEDRLARQNYYGYTF. The chain employs TRBV29-1 and TRBJ1-2. Per the germline V gene, CDR1 is SQVTM and CDR2 is ANQGSEA. The CDR3 spans 17 residues.